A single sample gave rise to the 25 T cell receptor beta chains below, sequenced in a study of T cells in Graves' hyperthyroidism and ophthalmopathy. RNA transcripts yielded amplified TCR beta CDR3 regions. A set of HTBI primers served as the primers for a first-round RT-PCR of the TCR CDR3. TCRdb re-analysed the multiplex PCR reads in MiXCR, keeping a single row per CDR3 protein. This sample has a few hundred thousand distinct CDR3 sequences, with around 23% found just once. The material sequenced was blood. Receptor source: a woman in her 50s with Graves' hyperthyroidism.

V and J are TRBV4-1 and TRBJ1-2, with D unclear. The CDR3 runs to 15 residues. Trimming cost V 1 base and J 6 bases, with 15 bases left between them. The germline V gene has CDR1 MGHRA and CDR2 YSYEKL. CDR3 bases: TGCGCCAGCAGCCAAGTTGGGCGGTTGTTTAATGGCTACACCTTC. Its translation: CASSQVGRLFNGYTF.

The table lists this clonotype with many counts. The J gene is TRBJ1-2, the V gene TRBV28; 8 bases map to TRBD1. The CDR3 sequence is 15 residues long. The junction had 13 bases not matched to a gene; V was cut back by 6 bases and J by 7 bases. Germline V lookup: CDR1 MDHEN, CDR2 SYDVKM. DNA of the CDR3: TGTGCCAGCAGGAGCCGACAGGGGAGCTTCATTGGCTACACCTTC. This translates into CASRSRQGSFIGYTF.

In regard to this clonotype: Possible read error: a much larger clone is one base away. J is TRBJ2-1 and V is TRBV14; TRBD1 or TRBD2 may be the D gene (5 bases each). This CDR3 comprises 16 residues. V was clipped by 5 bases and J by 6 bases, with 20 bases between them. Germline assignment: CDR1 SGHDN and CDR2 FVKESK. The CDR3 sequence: CASSTQWGSRPNEQFF. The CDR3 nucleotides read TGTGCCAGCAGCACCCAGTGGGGGTCGAGACCCAATGAGCAGTTCTTC.

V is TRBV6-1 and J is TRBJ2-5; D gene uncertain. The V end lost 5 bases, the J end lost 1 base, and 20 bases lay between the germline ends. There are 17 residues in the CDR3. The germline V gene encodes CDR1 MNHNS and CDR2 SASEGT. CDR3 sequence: CASSQGWGSLSQETQYF. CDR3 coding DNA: TGTGCCAGCAGTCAAGGGTGGGGATCCCTCTCCCAAGAGACCCAGTACTTC.

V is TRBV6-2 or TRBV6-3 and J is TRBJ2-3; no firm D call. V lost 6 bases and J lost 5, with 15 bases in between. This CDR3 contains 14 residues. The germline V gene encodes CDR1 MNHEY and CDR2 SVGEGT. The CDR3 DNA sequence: TGTGCCAGCAGCCAAACCAATAAAGGAGATACGCAGTATTTT. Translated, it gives CASSQTNKGDTQYF.

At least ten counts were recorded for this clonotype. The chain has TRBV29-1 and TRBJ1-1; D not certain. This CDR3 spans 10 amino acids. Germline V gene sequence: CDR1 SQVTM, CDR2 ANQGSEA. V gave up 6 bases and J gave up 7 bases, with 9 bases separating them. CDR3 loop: CSVIRGEAFF. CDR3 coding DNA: TGCAGCGTGATCCGTGGTGAAGCTTTCTTT.

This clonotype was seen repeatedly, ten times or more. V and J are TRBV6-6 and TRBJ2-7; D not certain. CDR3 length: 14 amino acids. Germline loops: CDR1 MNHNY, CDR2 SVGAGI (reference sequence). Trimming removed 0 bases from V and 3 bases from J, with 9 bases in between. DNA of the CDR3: TGTGCCAGCAGTTACTCGCACTCTGACTACGAGCAGTACTTC. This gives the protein CASSYSHSDYEQYF.

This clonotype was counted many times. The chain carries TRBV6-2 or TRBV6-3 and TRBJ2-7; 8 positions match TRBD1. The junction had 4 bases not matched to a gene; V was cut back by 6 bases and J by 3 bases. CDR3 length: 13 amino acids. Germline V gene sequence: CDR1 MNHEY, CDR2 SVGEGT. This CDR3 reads CASRRTGYYEQYF. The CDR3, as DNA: TGTGCCAGCAGAAGGACAGGGTACTACGAGCAGTACTTC.

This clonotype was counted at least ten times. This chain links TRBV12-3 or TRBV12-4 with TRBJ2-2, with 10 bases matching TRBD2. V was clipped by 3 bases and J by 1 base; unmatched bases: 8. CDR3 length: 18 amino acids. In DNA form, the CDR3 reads TGTGCCAGCAGTTTTCCTAGCGGGAGAGGAAGGAACACCGGGGAGCTGTTTTTT. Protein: CASSFPSGRGRNTGELFF.

CDR3 residues: CASSSGRTGLREKYEQYF. CDR3 DNA: TGTGCCAGCAGCTCCGGGAGGACGGGACTTCGAGAGAAGTACGAGCAGTACTTC. This sequence joins TRBV7-2 and TRBJ2-7; 7 bases fit TRBD2. The ends lost 4 bases at V and 4 bases at J; junction bases unmatched: 19. Germline assignment: CDR1 SGHTA and CDR2 FQGNSA. The CDR3 totals 18 residues.

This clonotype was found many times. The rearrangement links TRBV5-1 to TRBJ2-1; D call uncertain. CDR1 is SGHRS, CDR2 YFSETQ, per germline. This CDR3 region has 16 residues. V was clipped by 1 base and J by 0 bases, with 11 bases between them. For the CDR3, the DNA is TGCGCCAGCAGCTTGCAGACGGTTAGCTCCTACAATGAGCAGTTCTTC. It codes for CASSLQTVSSYNEQFF.

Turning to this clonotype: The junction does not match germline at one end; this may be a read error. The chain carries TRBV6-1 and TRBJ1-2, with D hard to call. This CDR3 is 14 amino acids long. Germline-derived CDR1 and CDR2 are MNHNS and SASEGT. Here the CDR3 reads CARSESVGNYGYTF. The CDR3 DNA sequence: TGTGCCAGGAGTGAATCGGTTGGAAACTATGGCTACACCTTC.

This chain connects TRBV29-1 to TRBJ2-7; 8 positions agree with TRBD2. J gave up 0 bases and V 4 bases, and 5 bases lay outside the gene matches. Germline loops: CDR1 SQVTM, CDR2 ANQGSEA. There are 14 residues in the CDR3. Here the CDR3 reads CSVVQAGASYEQYF. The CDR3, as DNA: TGCAGCGTTGTCCAAGCGGGAGCCTCCTACGAGCAGTACTTC.

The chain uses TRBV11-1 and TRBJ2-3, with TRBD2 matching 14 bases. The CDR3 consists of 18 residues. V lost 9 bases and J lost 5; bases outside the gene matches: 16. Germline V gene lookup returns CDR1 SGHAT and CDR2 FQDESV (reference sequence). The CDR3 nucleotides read TGTGCCAGTATGGGACTAGCGGGAGTGAGGAGGTCTGAAGATACGCAGTATTTT. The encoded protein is CASMGLAGVRRSEDTQYF.

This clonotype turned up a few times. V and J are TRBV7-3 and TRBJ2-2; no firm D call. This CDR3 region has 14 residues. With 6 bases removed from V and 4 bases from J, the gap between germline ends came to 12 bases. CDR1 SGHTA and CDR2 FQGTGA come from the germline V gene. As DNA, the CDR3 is TGTGCCAGCAGAACCGGTGGAGTCACCGGGGAGCTGTTTTTT. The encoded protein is CASRTGGVTGELFF.

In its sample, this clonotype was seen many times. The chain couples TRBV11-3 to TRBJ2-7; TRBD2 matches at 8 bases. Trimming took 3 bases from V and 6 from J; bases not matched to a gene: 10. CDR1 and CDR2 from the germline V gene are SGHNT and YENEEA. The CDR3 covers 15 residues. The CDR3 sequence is CASSFSAGGLAEQYF. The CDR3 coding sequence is TGTGCCAGCAGCTTTTCTGCGGGAGGACTCGCCGAGCAGTACTTC.

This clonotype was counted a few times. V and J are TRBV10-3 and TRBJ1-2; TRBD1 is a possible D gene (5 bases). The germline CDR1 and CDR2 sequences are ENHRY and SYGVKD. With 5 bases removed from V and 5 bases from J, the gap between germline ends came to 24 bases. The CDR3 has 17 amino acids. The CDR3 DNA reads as TGTGCCATCAGTCGACCGGGACCCCACCAGCGGGATTATGGCTACACCTTC. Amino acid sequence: CAISRPGPHQRDYGYTF.

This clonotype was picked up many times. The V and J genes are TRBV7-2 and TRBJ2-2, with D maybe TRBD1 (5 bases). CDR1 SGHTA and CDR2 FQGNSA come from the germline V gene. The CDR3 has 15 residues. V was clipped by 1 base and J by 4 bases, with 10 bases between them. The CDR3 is CASSLEGQATGELFF. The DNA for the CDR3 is TGTGCCAGCAGCTTAGAGGGGCAGGCCACCGGGGAGCTGTTTTTT.

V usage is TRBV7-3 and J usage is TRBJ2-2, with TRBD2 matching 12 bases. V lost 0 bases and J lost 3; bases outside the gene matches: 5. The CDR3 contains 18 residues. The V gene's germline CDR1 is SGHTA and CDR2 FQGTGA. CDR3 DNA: TGTGCCAGCAGCTTAACAACCCTAGCGGGAGGGTACACCGGGGAGCTGTTTTTT. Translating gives CASSLTTLAGGYTGELFF. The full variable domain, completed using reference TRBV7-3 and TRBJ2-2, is GAGVSQTPSNKVTEKGKYVELRCDPISGHTALYWYRQSLGQGPEFLIYFQGTGAADDSGLPNDRFFAVRPEGSVSTLKIQRTERGDSAVYLCASSLTTLAGGYTGELFFGEGSRLTVL.

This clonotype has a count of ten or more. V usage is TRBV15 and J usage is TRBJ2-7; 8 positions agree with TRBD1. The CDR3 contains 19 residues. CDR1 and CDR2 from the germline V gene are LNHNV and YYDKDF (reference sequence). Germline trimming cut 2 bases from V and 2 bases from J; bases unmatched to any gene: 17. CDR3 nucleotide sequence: TGTGCCACCAGCAGATCTTCCCTGGGTGGACAGGGAGAGCCCTACGAGCAGTACTTC. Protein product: CATSRSSLGGQGEPYEQYF.

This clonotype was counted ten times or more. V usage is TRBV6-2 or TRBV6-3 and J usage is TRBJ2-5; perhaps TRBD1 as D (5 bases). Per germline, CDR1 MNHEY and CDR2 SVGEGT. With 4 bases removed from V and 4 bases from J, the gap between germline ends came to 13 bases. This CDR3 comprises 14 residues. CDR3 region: CASSLQRQGETQYF. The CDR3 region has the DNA TGTGCCAGCAGTTTACAGAGGCAGGGAGAGACCCAGTACTTC.

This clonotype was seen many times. The CDR3 region has the DNA TGTGCCAGCAGCTTAGGGACTAGCGGGATAAATGAGCAGTTCTTC. Its protein is CASSLGTSGINEQFF. This rearrangement joins TRBV7-9 to TRBJ2-1; TRBD2 agrees at 12 bases. The J segment lost 7 bases and the V segment lost 1 base, leaving 2 bases of the junction unmatched. Looked up from germline, CDR1 is SEHNR and CDR2 is FQNEAQ (reference sequence). The CDR3 extends over 15 amino acids. Complete variable domain (other parts from reference TRBV7-9 and TRBJ2-1): DTGVSQNPRHKITKRGQNVTFRCDPISEHNRLYWYRQTLGQGPEFLTYFQNEAQLEKSRLLSDRFSAERPKGSFSTLEIQRTEQGDSAMYLCASSLGTSGINEQFFGPGTRLTVL.

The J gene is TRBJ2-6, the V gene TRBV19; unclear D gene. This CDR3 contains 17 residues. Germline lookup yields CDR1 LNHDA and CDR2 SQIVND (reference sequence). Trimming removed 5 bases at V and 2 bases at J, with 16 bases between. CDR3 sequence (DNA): TGTGCCAGTAGTCCCTGGGTCGCTCGAACTGGGGCCAACGTCCTGACTTTC. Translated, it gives CASSPWVARTGANVLTF. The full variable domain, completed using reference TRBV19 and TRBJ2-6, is DGGITQSPKYLFRKEGQNVTLSCEQNLNHDAMYWYRQDPGQGLRLIYYSQIVNDFQKGDIAEGYSVSREKKESFPLTVTSAQKNPTAFYLCASSPWVARTGANVLTFGAGSRLTVL.

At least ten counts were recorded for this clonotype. CDR3 residues: CASSLVLAGGFDEQFF. The CDR3, as DNA: TGTGCCAGCAGCTTGGTGCTAGCGGGGGGATTTGATGAGCAGTTCTTC. The chain couples TRBV7-6 to TRBJ2-1, with 11 bases lining up with TRBD2. Looked up from germline, CDR1 is SGHVS and CDR2 is FNYEAQ. V lost 3 bases and J lost 8; bases outside the gene matches: 9. This CDR3 has 16 amino acids. The variable domain in full, with the rest retrieved from reference TRBV7-6 and TRBJ2-1, is GAGVSQSPRYKVTKRGQDVALRCDPISGHVSLYWYRQALGQGPEFLTYFNYEAQQDKSGLPNDRFSAERPEGSISTLTIQRTEQRDSAMYRCASSLVLAGGFDEQFFGPGTRLTVL.

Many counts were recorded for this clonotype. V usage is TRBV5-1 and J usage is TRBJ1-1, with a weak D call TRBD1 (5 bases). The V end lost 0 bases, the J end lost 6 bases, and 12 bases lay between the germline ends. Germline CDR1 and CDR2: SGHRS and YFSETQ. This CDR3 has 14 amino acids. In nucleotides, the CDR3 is TGCGCCAGCAGCTTGGTCGCAGGGAGCGCTGAAGCTTTCTTT. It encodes CASSLVAGSAEAFF.